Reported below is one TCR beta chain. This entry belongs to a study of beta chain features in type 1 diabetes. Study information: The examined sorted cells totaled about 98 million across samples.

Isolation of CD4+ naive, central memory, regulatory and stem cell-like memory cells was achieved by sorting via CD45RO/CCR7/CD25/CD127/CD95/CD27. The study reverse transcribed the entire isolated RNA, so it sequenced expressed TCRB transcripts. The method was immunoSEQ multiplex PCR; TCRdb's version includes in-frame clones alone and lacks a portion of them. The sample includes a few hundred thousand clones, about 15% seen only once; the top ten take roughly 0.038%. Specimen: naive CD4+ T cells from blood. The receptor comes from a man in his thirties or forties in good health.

CDR3 bases: TGTGCCAGCAGCTTAGCGCCGGTCGGGGGCGTCGGCACCGGGGAGCTGTTTTTT. It translates to CASSLAPVGGVGTGELFF. J is TRBJ2-2 and V is TRBV7-9; TRBD1 or TRBD2 may be the D gene (6 bases each). Trimming pared 0 bases from V and 4 bases from J, leaving 18 bases between. The CDR3 extends over 18 amino acids. Per the germline V gene, CDR1 is SEHNR and CDR2 is FQNEAQ (reference sequence).